Here is one T cell receptor (beta chain) with its context. What it binds is not known. One entry per CDR3 protein, called by TCRdb with MiXCR from the RT-PCR reads. Counted here are hundreds of thousands of distinct CDR3 sequences, over 10% occurring once; the ten biggest clones make up over 10%. The data originate from a study of response to subunit inactivated influenza vaccine. Study-wide points: Authors suggested few new T cells are recruited by each seasonal influenza vaccination.

CDR1 and CDR2 from the germline V gene are DFQATT and SNEGSKA (reference sequence). V was clipped by 4 bases and J by 7 bases, with 19 bases between them. The CDR3 length is 15 residues. This sequence originates from a man in his forties or fifties who received an inactivated influenza vaccine. The chain uses TRBV20-1 and TRBJ1-4; a possible D gene is TRBD1 (5 bases). Specimen: PBMCs from blood, collected 45 days after vaccination. The CDR3 DNA reads as TGCAGTGCTATCCCCGCCGAAGGGGTGGGTGAAAAACTGTTTTTT. As protein: CSAIPAEGVGEKLFF.